This T cell receptor (beta chain) was captured by sequencing in a study of T cells after yellow fever vaccination. On this clonotype: Its target is not known.

Overall study results and limits: Clonotypes appearing in both CD4 and CD8 compartments existed, and their share was small. Post-booster samples contained most primary-vaccination clones (more than 95% CD4, about 85% CD8).

The germline CDR1 and CDR2 sequences are SGHRS and YFSETQ. After removal of 5 bases from V and 6 bases from J, the junction contained 9 bases not matched to a gene. The length of the CDR3 is 16 residues. They built TCR cDNA with 5'RACE template switching, a step that put in a universal primer site and UMIs. TCRdb ran MiXCR on the 5' RACE reads and lists one entry per CDR3 protein. The sample has some 300,000 distinct CDR3 sequences; less than 9.5% are singletons. V and J are TRBV5-1 and TRBJ2-3; 13 bases fit TRBD2. The sample was CD4+ T cells sorted from PBMCs, taken 5 days after the yellow fever booster vaccination. The receptor was isolated from a man between 18 and 29 years old who received the YFV17D yellow fever vaccine. CDR3 coding DNA: TGCGCCAGCAGTCCAACCGGGACTAGCGGGAAGGATACGCAGTATTTT. Its translation: CASSPTGTSGKDTQYF. The entire variable domain, with the rest obtained from reference TRBV5-1 and TRBJ2-3, is as follows: KAGVTQTPRYLIKTRGQQVTLSCSPISGHRSVSWYQQTPGQGLQFLFEYFSETQRNKGNFPGRFSGRQFSNSRSEMNVSTLELGDSALYLCASSPTGTSGKDTQYFGPGTRLTVL.